This T cell receptor (beta chain) derives from a study of blood T cell repertoires in COVID-19. The wider study: Acute and convalescent COVID-19 specimens originated in the United States, Italy and Spain. Nucleic acid was either cDNA or gDNA, and it came from T cells, B-cell-depleted T cells, or PBMCs.

Original methodology: Estimation of nucleated cell counts was performed using reference gene primer amplification. The repertoire was sequenced with immunoSEQ multiplex PCR; TCRdb's copy has only in-frame clones and lacks some. That table gives V, J and clone size, and the DNA gave D and trimming. The sample shows 250,000 or so clones, approximately 82% of them seen only once. Per germline, CDR1 MNHEY and CDR2 SVGEGT. The J segment lost 8 bases and the V segment lost 5 bases, leaving 13 bases of the junction unmatched. The CDR3 runs 15 residues. The sample comprised peripheral blood. The chain carries TRBV6-2 or TRBV6-3 and TRBJ2-3, with 7 bases aligning to TRBD1. The source is a woman at least 80 years old with acute or convalescent COVID-19. CDR3 sequence (DNA): TGTGCCAGCAGTACGGCAGGGGGTAGGGTCGGTACGCAGTATTTT. This translates into CASSTAGGRVGTQYF.